This entry describes one TCR beta chain. This sample is part of a study of Ad26.COV2.S vaccination and SARS-CoV-2 variants. Some clones are missing from TCRdb's copy, which holds only in-frame ones; the method was immunoSEQ multiplex PCR. The sample has 300,000 to 400,000 clones, 80% to 90% seen once; the top ten hold roughly 3.6%. Treatment noted: around 19 received Ad26.COV2.S at low or high dose, single or two shots; 5 received placebo; per-sample allocation not given. Repertoires come from day 63 after the first vaccine or placebo injection. The V and J ends lost 0 bases and 3 bases respectively, with 6 bases between them. The CDR3 sequence is 12 residues long. Germline CDR1 is GTSNPN and CDR2 is SVGIG (reference sequence).

V is TRBV30 and J is TRBJ2-7; unclear D gene. The TCR comes from a person aged 18-65 years who received the Ad26.COV2.S COVID-19 vaccine or a placebo. The sequencing used peripheral blood, collected in a trial of Ad26.COV2.S vaccine versus placebo. CDR3 nucleotide sequence: TGTGCCTGGAGTGTTAGGAGCTACGAGCAGTACTTC. This gives the protein CAWSVRSYEQYF.